These 10 T cell receptor beta chains share one sample of origin, sequenced in a study of Ad26.COV2.S vaccination and SARS-CoV-2 variants. Sequenced by immunoSEQ multiplex PCR; TCRdb stores in-frame clones only, minus some. The top ten hold around 2% of the sample, which has around 320,000 clones, 86% seen once. Regarding treatment: around 19 received Ad26.COV2.S at low or high dose, single or two shots; 5 received placebo; per-sample allocation not given. Specimen acquisition occurred on day 63 following the initial vaccine or placebo injection. Specimen: peripheral blood, collected in a trial of Ad26.COV2.S vaccine versus placebo. These receptors all come from a person aged 18-65 years who received the Ad26.COV2.S COVID-19 vaccine or a placebo.

The chain joins TRBV7-2 to TRBJ1-2; D might be TRBD1 (6 bases). V lost 3 bases and J 6 bases, leaving 14 bases between the germline ends. CDR3 length equals 14 residues. The germline V gene encodes CDR1 SGHTA and CDR2 FQGNSA. CDR3 amino acids: CASSLAPGADGYTF. CDR3 nucleotide sequence: TGTGCCAGCAGCTTGGCCCCGGGGGCCGATGGCTACACCTTC.

The chain employs TRBV30 and TRBJ1-1; a possible D gene is TRBD1 (5 bases). The germline V gene encodes CDR1 GTSNPN and CDR2 SVGIG (reference sequence). V lost 8 bases and J 5 bases, leaving 21 bases between the germline ends. The CDR3 is 14 residues long. The CDR3 loop reads CALGTRRGKTEAFF. CDR3 coding DNA: TGTGCCCTGGGGACCCGACGGGGGAAAACTGAAGCTTTCTTT.

This chain joins TRBV30 and TRBJ2-5, with D possibly TRBD2 on 6 matching bases. V was pared by 2 bases and J by 5 bases, with 9 bases between. From germline, CDR1 is GTSNPN and CDR2 SVGIG (reference sequence). This CDR3 is built from 12 residues. CDR3 sequence: CAWSSGGETQYF. The CDR3 nucleotides are TGTGCCTGGAGTTCTGGGGGGGAGACCCAGTACTTC.

The chain couples TRBV5-4 to TRBJ1-2, with D uncertain. Trimming took 4 bases from V and 3 from J, leaving 19 bases between them. The germline V gene encodes CDR1 SGHNT and CDR2 YYREEE (reference sequence). The CDR3 contains 16 residues. The CDR3 DNA follows: TGTGCCAGCAGCCCCACGGTGGAGGGTTCTCACTATGGCTACACCTTC. It is translated as CASSPTVEGSHYGYTF.

The CDR3 loop reads CATSRGDTSNEKLFF. CDR3 in DNA: TGTGCCACCAGCAGGGGGGACACATCTAATGAAAAACTGTTTTTT. This chain connects TRBV15 to TRBJ1-4, with D maybe TRBD1 (6 bases). This CDR3 contains 15 residues. V was cut by 3 bases and J by 3 bases, with 11 bases left in between. Germline CDR1 is LNHNV and CDR2 is YYDKDF (reference sequence).

V gene TRBV5-4 combines with J gene TRBJ2-3; a weak D match, TRBD2 (7 bases). From germline, CDR1 is SGHNT and CDR2 YYREEE (reference sequence). V lost 4 bases and J lost 1, with 13 bases in between. This CDR3 contains 15 residues. CDR3 bases: TGTGCCAGCAGCACGGTCGGGGGGCGCACAGATACGCAGTATTTT. This codes for CASSTVGGRTDTQYF.

The rearrangement uses TRBV6-6 and TRBJ1-1, with D possibly matching TRBD1 (6 bases). Per the germline V gene, CDR1 is MNHNY and CDR2 is SVGAGI (reference sequence). Between the trimmed V and J ends, which lost 2 bases and 0 bases, there was a span of 7 bases. The CDR3 has 14 residues. The CDR3 is CASSYEGVNTEAFF. The CDR3 nucleotides read TGTGCCAGCAGTTACGAGGGGGTGAACACTGAAGCTTTCTTT.

J is TRBJ1-2 and V is TRBV2; D unclear. Looked up from germline, CDR1 is SNHLY and CDR2 is FYNNEI. V was shortened by 7 bases and J by 10 bases, with 25 bases between the two germline ends. The CDR3 spans 15 residues. The CDR3 spells CASMAPNRARNDYTF. DNA for the CDR3: TGTGCCAGCATGGCCCCAAACCGGGCCCGTAATGACTACACCTTC.

The chain links TRBV7-8 to TRBJ1-4; 8 bases are a match to TRBD1. CDR3 length: 15 amino acids. From germline, CDR1 is SGHVS and CDR2 FQNEAQ. V trimming: 5 bases; J trimming: 7 bases; junction bases outside the gene matches: 9. CDR3 in DNA: TGTGCCAGCAGCCAAAGACAGGGGCCGAGTGAAAAACTGTTTTTT. Translating gives CASSQRQGPSEKLFF.

This rearrangement joins TRBV5-4 to TRBJ2-3, with D tentatively TRBD2 (5 bases). The V and J ends lost 2 bases and 1 base respectively, with 17 bases between them. The CDR3 extends over 17 amino acids. Per the germline V gene, CDR1 is SGHNT and CDR2 is YYREEE (reference sequence). This chain's CDR3 is CASSFHLEGSGTDTQYF. The CDR3, as DNA: TGTGCCAGCAGCTTTCACCTCGAGGGTAGCGGCACAGATACGCAGTATTTT.